A single sample is the source of the 21 T cell receptor beta chains below, sequenced in a study of cytomegalovirus exposure and HLA in healthy donors. PCR employed 60 Vbeta and 13 Jbeta primers. Assay: immunoSEQ multiplex PCR; the TCRdb copy retains only in-frame clones and omits some. The sample has 120,000 or so clones. The specimen sequenced was PBMCs. The receptors originated from a young man in good health and CMV-seronegative.

Points on this clone: The same CDR3 also results from other DNA sequences found in this sample. This rearrangement joins TRBV5-1 to TRBJ2-3; 12 bases are shared with TRBD1. The CDR3 contains 16 residues. Germline CDR1 SGHRS, CDR2 YFSETQ. V was clipped by 4 bases and J by 2 bases; unmatched bases: 5. CDR3 amino acids: CASSLGTGGPTDTQYF. The CDR3 DNA is TGCGCCAGCAGCCTTGGGACAGGGGGCCCCACAGATACGCAGTATTTT.

The CDR3 sequence: CASSVGRGSNSPLHF. The CDR3 DNA reads TGTGCCAGCAGCGTAGGGAGGGGTTCTAATTCACCCCTCCACTTT. The chain recombines TRBV9 with TRBJ1-6, with D possibly TRBD1 on 5 matching bases. Looked up from germline, CDR1 is SGDLS and CDR2 is YYNGEE. V was shortened by 0 bases and J by 6 bases, with 10 bases between the two germline ends. The CDR3 covers 15 residues.

The chain employs TRBV30 and TRBJ2-1; TRBD1 matches 10 bases. Unmatched junction bases numbered 9, after V lost 5 bases and J lost 8 bases. The CDR3 covers 14 residues. CDR1 is GTSNPN and CDR2 is SVGIG in the germline V gene (reference sequence). The CDR3 loop reads CAWAGGQGLHEQFF. In DNA, the CDR3 is TGTGCCTGGGCTGGGGGACAGGGGCTCCATGAGCAGTTCTTC.

The chain uses TRBV18 and TRBJ2-5; D is perhaps TRBD1 (6 bases). Germline lookup yields CDR1 KGHSH and CDR2 LQKENI. V lost 5 bases and J lost 5, with 12 bases in between. This CDR3 is 13 amino acids long. The CDR3 here is CASSLDRGETQYF. In nucleotides, the CDR3 is TGTGCCAGCTCATTGGACAGAGGGGAGACCCAGTACTTC.

V usage is TRBV10-3 and J usage is TRBJ2-7; D not certain. V shed 2 bases and J shed 2 bases, with 7 bases lying between them. The CDR3 runs to 13 residues. Germline V gene lookup returns CDR1 ENHRY and CDR2 SYGVKD. This CDR3 reads CAISEDNPYEQYF. As DNA, the CDR3 is TGTGCCATCAGTGAGGACAACCCCTACGAGCAGTACTTC.

The chain couples TRBV7-2 to TRBJ2-5; 12 bases agree with TRBD1. V lost 4 bases and J lost 5; bases outside the gene matches: 2. This CDR3 has 14 residues. CDR1 is SGHTA, CDR2 FQGNSA, per germline. The CDR3 DNA follows: TGTGCCAGCAGCTGGGACAGGGGGCAGGAGACCCAGTACTTC. Translating gives CASSWDRGQETQYF.

The chain has TRBV6-1 and TRBJ1-2; TRBD1 might be the D (5 bases). The ends were cut back, 5 bases at V and 2 bases at J, with 15 bases in the middle. Germline V CDR1 and CDR2: MNHNS, SASEGT. The CDR3 is 15 residues long. CDR3 in DNA: TGTGCCAGCAGTCCGACAGCGCCAATAAACTATGGCTACACCTTC. Encoded protein: CASSPTAPINYGYTF.

J is TRBJ1-1 and V is TRBV11-2; D gene ambiguous. Germline CDR1 reads SGHAT; CDR2 reads FQNNGV. The CDR3 is 13 amino acids. The V end was cut by 1 base, the J end by 1 base, with 4 bases between. CDR3 region: CASSLAKNTEAFF. DNA for the CDR3: TGTGCCAGCAGCTTAGCCAAGAACACTGAAGCTTTCTTT.

The genes are TRBV18 and TRBJ2-2; maybe TRBD1 (6 bases). The germline gives CDR1 KGHSH, CDR2 LQKENI. V shed 2 bases and J shed 5 bases, with 12 bases lying between them. This CDR3 is 15 amino acids long. CDR3 protein: CASSPDRLKTGELFF. CDR3 coding DNA: TGTGCCAGCTCACCAGACAGGCTAAAGACCGGGGAGCTGTTTTTT.

This chain joins TRBV5-1 and TRBJ1-5; 8 bases are shared with TRBD1. This CDR3 spans 14 amino acids. J was trimmed by 7 bases and V by 3 bases; bases with no gene match: 6. Germline loops: CDR1 SGHRS, CDR2 YFSETQ. CDR3: CASSSTGGGQPQHF. The CDR3 nucleotides read TGCGCCAGCAGCTCTACAGGGGGAGGACAGCCCCAGCATTTT.

The gene calls are TRBV6-4 and TRBJ1-1; the match to TRBD1 covers 9 bases. This CDR3 has 14 amino acids. Germline assignment: CDR1 MRHNA and CDR2 SNTAGT. V lost 5 bases and J lost 5; bases outside the gene matches: 6. The CDR3 protein is CASSKTGGRTEAFF. The CDR3 coding sequence is TGTGCCAGCAGTAAGACAGGGGGTCGGACTGAAGCTTTCTTT.

V is TRBV7-2 and J is TRBJ2-5, with 9 nucleotides matching TRBD2. The CDR3 runs 16 residues. J lost 5 bases, V lost 4 bases, and 11 bases had no gene match. Germline CDR1 is SGHTA and CDR2 is FQGNSA. The CDR3 protein is CASSSRRREGRETQYF. In DNA, the CDR3 is TGTGCCAGCAGCTCCCGCCGGCGGGAGGGGAGGGAGACCCAGTACTTC.

The V and J genes are TRBV9 and TRBJ1-3; TRBD1 agrees at 8 bases. Trimming took 3 bases from V and 2 from J; bases not matched to a gene: 1. Germline CDR1 and CDR2: SGDLS and YYNGEE. This CDR3 has 14 residues. In DNA form, the CDR3 reads TGTGCCAGCAGCGCAGGGGGCACTGGAAACACCATATATTTT. This sequence encodes CASSAGGTGNTIYF.

This sequence joins TRBV2 and TRBJ2-7, with D perhaps matching TRBD2 (6 bases). Trimming pared 3 bases from V and 2 bases from J, leaving 8 bases between. CDR1 and CDR2 from the germline V gene are SNHLY and FYNNEI. This CDR3 has 13 amino acids. This chain's CDR3 is CASSDGGAYEQYF. Written as DNA, the CDR3 is TGTGCCAGCAGTGATGGAGGGGCCTACGAGCAGTACTTC.

V is TRBV5-1 and J is TRBJ2-2; 7 bases line up with TRBD2. CDR1 and CDR2 from the germline V gene are SGHRS and YFSETQ. The CDR3 is 15 residues long. The V gene end was trimmed by 2 bases and the J gene end by 3 bases; junction bases not matched to a gene: 4. In DNA form, the CDR3 reads TGCGCCAGCAGCTTATCTAGCGGTTACACCGGGGAGCTGTTTTTT. This gives the protein CASSLSSGYTGELFF.

The rearrangement links TRBV6-4 to TRBJ2-1, with a weak D call TRBD1 (6 bases). Germline values: CDR1 MRHNA, CDR2 SNTAGT. Trimming shortened V by 6 bases and J by 5 bases, and 14 bases separated the two germline ends. The CDR3 length is 14 residues. CDR3 amino acids: CASSLEQGNNEQFF. The DNA for the CDR3 is TGTGCCAGCAGCCTCGAACAGGGTAACAATGAGCAGTTCTTC.

The chain combines TRBV19 with TRBJ1-1; possible D gene TRBD1, 6 bases. Germline V CDR1 and CDR2: LNHDA, SQIVND (reference sequence). V lost 7 bases to trimming and J lost 1 base, with 7 bases between them. The CDR3 is made up of 12 amino acids. This CDR3 reads CASKTGNTEAFF. CDR3 sequence (DNA): TGTGCCAGTAAGACAGGGAACACTGAAGCTTTCTTT.

The J gene is TRBJ2-3, the V gene TRBV9; no definite D call. V was cut by 4 bases and J by 7 bases, with 16 bases left in between. This CDR3 has 14 residues. Germline CDR1 SGDLS, CDR2 YYNGEE. This chain's CDR3 is CASSHPKSINTQYF. The DNA of the CDR3 is TGTGCCAGCAGCCATCCTAAATCCATCAATACGCAGTATTTT.

The CDR3 spells CASSQAGGTILGNEQFF. The DNA for the CDR3 is TGTGCCAGCAGTCAAGCGGGAGGGACTATATTGGGCAATGAGCAGTTCTTC. V gene TRBV6-4 combines with J gene TRBJ2-1, with TRBD2 identical over 10 bases. The CDR3 contains 17 residues. The V gene's germline CDR1 is MRHNA and CDR2 SNTAGT. V dropped 5 bases and J dropped 6; count of bases not matched to a gene: 13.

V usage is TRBV27 and J usage is TRBJ2-5, with D tentatively TRBD1 (7 bases). The CDR3 loop spans 14 amino acids. CDR1 and CDR2 from the germline V gene are MNHEY and SMNVEV (reference sequence). V lost 5 bases to trimming and J lost 4 bases, with 14 bases between them. As DNA, the CDR3 is TGTGCCAGCAGTACGACAGGGAGGCGAGAGACCCAGTACTTC. Residues: CASSTTGRRETQYF.

This chain joins TRBV9 and TRBJ2-2; 11 bases fit TRBD2. The CDR3 has 16 residues. V gave up 4 bases and J gave up 7 bases; unmatched junction bases: 9. CDR1 SGDLS and CDR2 YYNGEE come from the germline V gene. In nucleotides, the CDR3 is TGTGCCAGCAGCCTATCACTAGCGGGAGTACTCGGGGAGCTGTTTTTT. Its translation: CASSLSLAGVLGELFF.